Given below is one T cell receptor beta chain in context. The antigen is not known. Time point specified: baseline, week 1 (first vaccination visit). Stated treatment: pre-vaccination baseline after standard-of-care therapy. The entry originates in a study of a mutant IDH1 vaccine in newly diagnosed glioma. Study-level information: Treated patients, averaging 40.4 years, were roughly 60% male and approximately 38% female. Pretreatment consisted of radiotherapy, temozolomide, or both, with most receiving both.

Study observations and caveats: Alterations occurring in top peripheral T cell clonotypes seemed unrelated to pseudoprogression. Immune responses induced by the vaccine were seen in 93.3% of patients, spanning multiple MHC alleles.

Data came from immunoSEQ multiplex PCR; TCRdb stores just in-frame clones and leaves some out. The profile shows tens of thousands of clones, around 82% of them singletons. This clonotype originated in a woman between 45 and 60 years old with glioma. The source material was PBMCs, sampled from a glioma patient treated with radiotherapy, temozolomide or both.

The CDR3 nucleotides are TGTGCCAGCGGGGACAGGGAAGGCACCGGGGAGCTGTTTTTT. This sequence encodes CASGDREGTGELFF. The V and J genes are TRBV2 and TRBJ2-2; the match to TRBD1 covers 9 bases. Unmatched junction bases numbered 5, after V lost 8 bases and J lost 4 bases. Germline V gene lookup returns CDR1 SNHLY and CDR2 FYNNEI. This CDR3 is built from 14 residues.